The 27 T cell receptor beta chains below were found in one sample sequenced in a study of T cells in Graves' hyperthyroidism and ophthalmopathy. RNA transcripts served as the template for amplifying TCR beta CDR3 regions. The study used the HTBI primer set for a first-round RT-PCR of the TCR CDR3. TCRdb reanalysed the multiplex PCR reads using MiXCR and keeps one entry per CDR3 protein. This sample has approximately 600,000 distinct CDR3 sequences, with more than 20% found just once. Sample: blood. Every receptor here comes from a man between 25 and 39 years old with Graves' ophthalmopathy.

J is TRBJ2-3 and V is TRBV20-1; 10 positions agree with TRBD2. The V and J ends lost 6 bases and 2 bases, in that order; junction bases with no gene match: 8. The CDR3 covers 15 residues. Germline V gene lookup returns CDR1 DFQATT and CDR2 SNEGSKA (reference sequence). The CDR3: CSALRLAGFTDTQYF. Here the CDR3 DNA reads TGCAGTGCCCTAAGACTAGCGGGTTTCACAGATACGCAGTATTTT.

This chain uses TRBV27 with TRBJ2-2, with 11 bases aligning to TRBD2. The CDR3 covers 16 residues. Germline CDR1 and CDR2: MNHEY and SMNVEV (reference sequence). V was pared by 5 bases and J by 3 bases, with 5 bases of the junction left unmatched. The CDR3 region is CASSPGTSGYTGELFF. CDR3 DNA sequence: TGTGCCAGCAGTCCGGGGACTAGCGGATACACCGGGGAGCTGTTTTTT.

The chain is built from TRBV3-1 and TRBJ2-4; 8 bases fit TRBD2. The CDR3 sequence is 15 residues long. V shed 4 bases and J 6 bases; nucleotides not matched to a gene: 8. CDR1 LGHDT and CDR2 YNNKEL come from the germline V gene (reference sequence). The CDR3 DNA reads TGTGCCAGCAGCCTCCCTTCTAGCGGGTCAAACATTCAGTACTTC. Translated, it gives CASSLPSSGSNIQYF.

The CDR3 region has the DNA TGTGCCAGCAGGCAAATCACCGGGACAGGAAGGTACGAGCAGTACTTC. Translated, it gives CASRQITGTGRYEQYF. The chain is built from TRBV6-1 and TRBJ2-7; 8 bases match TRBD1. J lost 4 bases, V lost 6 bases, and 14 bases had no gene match. The CDR3 sequence is 16 residues long. CDR1 is MNHNS and CDR2 is SASEGT in the germline V gene.

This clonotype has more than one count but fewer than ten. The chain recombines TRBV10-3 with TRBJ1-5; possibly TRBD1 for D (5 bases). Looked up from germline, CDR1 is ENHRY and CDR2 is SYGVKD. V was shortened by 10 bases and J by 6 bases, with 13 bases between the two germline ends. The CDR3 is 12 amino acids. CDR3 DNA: TGTGCCAGCAGGGTTGAGGGTCAGCCCCAGCATTTT. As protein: CASRVEGQPQHF.

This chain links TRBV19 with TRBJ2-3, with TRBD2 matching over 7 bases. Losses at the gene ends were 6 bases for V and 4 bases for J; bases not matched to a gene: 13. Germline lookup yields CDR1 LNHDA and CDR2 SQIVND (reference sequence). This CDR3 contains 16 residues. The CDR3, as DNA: TGTGCCAGTAGCCCCGTCGGGGGGAGCCCCGCAGATACGCAGTATTTT. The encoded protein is CASSPVGGSPADTQYF. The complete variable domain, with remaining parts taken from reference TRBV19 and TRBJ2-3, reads DGGITQSPKYLFRKEGQNVTLSCEQNLNHDAMYWYRQDPGQGLRLIYYSQIVNDFQKGDIAEGYSVSREKKESFPLTVTSAQKNPTAFYLCASSPVGGSPADTQYFGPGTRLTVL.

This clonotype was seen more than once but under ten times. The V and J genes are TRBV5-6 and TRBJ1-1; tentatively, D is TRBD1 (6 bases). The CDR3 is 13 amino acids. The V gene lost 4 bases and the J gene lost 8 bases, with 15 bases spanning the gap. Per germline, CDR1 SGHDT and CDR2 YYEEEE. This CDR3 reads CASSLRTGIEAFF. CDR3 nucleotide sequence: TGTGCCAGCAGCCTGAGAACAGGGATAGAAGCTTTCTTT.

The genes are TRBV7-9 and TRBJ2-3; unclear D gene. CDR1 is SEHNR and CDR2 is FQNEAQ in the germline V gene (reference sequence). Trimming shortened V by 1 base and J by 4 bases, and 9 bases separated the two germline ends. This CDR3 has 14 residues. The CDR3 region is CASSLVPESDTQYF. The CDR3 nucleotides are TGTGCCAGCAGCTTAGTCCCCGAATCAGATACGCAGTATTTT.

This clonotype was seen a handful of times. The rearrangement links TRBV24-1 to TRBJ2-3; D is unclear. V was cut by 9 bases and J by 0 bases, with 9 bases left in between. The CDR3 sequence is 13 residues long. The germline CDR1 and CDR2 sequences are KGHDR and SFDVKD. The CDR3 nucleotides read TGTGCCACCCGCGCCACTAGCACAGATACGCAGTATTTT. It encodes CATRATSTDTQYF.

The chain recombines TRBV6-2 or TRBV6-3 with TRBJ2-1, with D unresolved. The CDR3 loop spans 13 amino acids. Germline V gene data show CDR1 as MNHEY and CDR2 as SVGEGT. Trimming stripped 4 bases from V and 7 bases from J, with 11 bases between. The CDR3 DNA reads TGTGCCAGCAGTTCAACCAGGAGTAATGAGCAGTTCTTC. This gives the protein CASSSTRSNEQFF.

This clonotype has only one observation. The DNA of the CDR3 is TGTGCCAGTAGTAAGAGACTGACTAGCGGGAGTTACAATGAGCAGTTCTTC. Amino acid sequence: CASSKRLTSGSYNEQFF. This chain connects TRBV19 to TRBJ2-1; TRBD2 agrees at 12 bases. The CDR3 runs to 17 residues. Germline values: CDR1 LNHDA, CDR2 SQIVND (reference sequence). With V trimmed by 4 bases and J by 4 bases, 8 bases remained unmatched.

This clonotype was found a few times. Here the CDR3 DNA reads TGTGCCAGCAGCCAAGCGGGGGGGCGGATGGTGCAGTTCTTC. Translated: CASSQAGGRMVQFF. This rearrangement joins TRBV14 to TRBJ2-1; 8 positions match TRBD2. Germline V gives CDR1 SGHDN, CDR2 FVKESK. V dropped 1 base and J dropped 12; count of bases not matched to a gene: 8. The CDR3 sequence is 14 residues long.

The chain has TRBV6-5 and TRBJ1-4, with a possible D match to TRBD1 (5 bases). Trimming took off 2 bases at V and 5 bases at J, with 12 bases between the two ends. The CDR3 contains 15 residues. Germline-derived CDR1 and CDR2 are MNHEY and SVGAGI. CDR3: CASSYGQGQNEKLFF. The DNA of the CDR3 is TGTGCCAGCAGTTACGGGCAGGGCCAGAATGAAAAACTGTTTTTT.

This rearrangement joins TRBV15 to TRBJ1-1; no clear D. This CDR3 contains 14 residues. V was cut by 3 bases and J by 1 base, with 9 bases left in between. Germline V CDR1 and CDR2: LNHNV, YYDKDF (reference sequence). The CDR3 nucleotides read TGTGCCACCAGCAGGAACCGGGAGAACACTGAAGCTTTCTTT. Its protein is CATSRNRENTEAFF.

CDR3: CSVEIREVSRKLFF. The DNA for the CDR3 is TGCAGCGTTGAAATCCGAGAGGTTTCAAGGAAACTGTTTTTT. The J gene is TRBJ1-4, the V gene TRBV29-1, with D uncertain. V lost 2 bases and J 11 bases, leaving 18 bases between the germline ends. The CDR3 spans 14 residues. Germline lookup yields CDR1 SQVTM and CDR2 ANQGSEA.

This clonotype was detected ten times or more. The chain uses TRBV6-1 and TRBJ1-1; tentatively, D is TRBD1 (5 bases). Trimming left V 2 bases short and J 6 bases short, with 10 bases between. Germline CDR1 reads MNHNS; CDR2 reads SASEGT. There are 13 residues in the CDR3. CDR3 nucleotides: TGTGCCAGCAGTGAATGGACACCCTCTGAAGCTTTCTTT. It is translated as CASSEWTPSEAFF.

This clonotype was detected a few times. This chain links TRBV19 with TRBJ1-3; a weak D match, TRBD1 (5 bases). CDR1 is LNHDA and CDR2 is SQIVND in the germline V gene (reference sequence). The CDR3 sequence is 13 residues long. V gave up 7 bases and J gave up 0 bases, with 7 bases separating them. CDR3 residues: CASMGDSGNTIYF. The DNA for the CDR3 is TGTGCCAGTATGGGGGACTCTGGAAACACCATATATTTT.

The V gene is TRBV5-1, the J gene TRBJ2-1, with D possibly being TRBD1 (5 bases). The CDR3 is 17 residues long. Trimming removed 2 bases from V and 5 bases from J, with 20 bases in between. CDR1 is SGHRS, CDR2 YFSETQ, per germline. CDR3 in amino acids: CASSFRQNSILHNEQFF. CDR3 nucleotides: TGCGCCAGCAGCTTCCGACAGAACTCTATCCTACACAATGAGCAGTTCTTC.

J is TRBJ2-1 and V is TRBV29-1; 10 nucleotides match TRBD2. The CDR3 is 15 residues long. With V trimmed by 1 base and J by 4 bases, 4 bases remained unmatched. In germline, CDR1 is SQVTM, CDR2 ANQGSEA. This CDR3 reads CSVEGTSGVYNEQFF. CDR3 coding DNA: TGCAGCGTTGAAGGGACTAGCGGAGTTTACAATGAGCAGTTCTTC.

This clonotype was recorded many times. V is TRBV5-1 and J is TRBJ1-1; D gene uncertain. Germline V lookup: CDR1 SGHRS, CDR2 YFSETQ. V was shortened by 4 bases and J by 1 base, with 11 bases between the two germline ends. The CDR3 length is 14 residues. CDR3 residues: CASSPSAGNTEAFF. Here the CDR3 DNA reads TGCGCCAGCAGCCCTAGCGCGGGGAACACTGAAGCTTTCTTT.

CDR3 protein: CSVGGGSEQYF. CDR3 in DNA: TGCAGCGTTGGGGGGGGGAGCGAGCAGTACTTC. J is TRBJ2-7 and V is TRBV29-1, with TRBD2 matching 7 bases. V shed 4 bases and J 6 bases; nucleotides not matched to a gene: 3. This CDR3 region has 11 residues. Germline V gene lookup returns CDR1 SQVTM and CDR2 ANQGSEA.

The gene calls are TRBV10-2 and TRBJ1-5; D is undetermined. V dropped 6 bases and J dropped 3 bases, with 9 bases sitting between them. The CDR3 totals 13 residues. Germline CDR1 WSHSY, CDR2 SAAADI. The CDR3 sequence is CASSFVPNQPQHF. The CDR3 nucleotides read TGCGCCAGCAGCTTCGTCCCCAATCAGCCCCAGCATTTT.

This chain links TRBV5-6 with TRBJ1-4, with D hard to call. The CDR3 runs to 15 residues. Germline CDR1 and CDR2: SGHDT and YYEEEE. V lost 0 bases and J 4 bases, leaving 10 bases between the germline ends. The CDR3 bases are TGTGCCAGCAGCTTGGTTTCCCAGAGTAATGAAAAACTGTTTTTT. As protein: CASSLVSQSNEKLFF.

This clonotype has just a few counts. The CDR3 protein is CASSLGLVTSGISYEQYF. Written as DNA, the CDR3 is TGTGCCAGCAGCCTAGGGCTCGTGACTAGCGGGATATCCTACGAGCAGTACTTC. V gene TRBV11-2 combines with J gene TRBJ2-7; 11 nucleotides line up with TRBD2. J lost 1 base, V lost 5 bases, and 13 bases had no gene match. Germline loops: CDR1 SGHAT, CDR2 FQNNGV. CDR3 length: 18 residues.

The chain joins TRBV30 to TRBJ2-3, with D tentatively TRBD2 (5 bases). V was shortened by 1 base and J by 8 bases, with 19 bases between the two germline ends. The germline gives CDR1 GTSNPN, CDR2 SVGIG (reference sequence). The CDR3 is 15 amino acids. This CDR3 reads CAWSASGLNSGTQYF. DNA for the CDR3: TGTGCCTGGAGTGCGTCGGGCCTCAACAGCGGTACGCAGTATTTT.

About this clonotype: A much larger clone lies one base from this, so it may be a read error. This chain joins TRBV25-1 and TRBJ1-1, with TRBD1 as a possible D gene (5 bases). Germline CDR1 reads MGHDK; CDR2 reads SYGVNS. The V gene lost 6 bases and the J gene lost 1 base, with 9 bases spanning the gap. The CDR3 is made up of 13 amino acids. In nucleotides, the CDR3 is TGTGCCAGCAGGGGGGGGGGGAACACTGAAGCTTTCTTT. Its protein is CASRGGGNTEAFF.

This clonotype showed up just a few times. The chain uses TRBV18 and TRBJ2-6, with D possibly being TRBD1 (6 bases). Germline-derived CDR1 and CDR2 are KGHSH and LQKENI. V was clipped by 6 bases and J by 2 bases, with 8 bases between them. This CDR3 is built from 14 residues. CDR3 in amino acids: CASSRQAGANVLTF. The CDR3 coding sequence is TGTGCCAGCTCCAGACAGGCTGGGGCCAACGTCCTGACTTTC.